The T cell receptor (beta chain) under discussion was sequenced for a study of a mutant IDH1 vaccine in newly diagnosed glioma. Study in general: Visit V13 took place at week 47, and visit V12 happened at week 35.

As for time point: week 47, end of study. Doses of 300 ug of mutant IDH1 20-mer peptide were given with topical imiquimod. Astrocytomas found in donors were new, WHO grade 3 or 4, IDH1-mutant and ATRX-lost. On this clone itself: As yet, its antigen is unknown.

Sequenced by immunoSEQ multiplex PCR; TCRdb stores in-frame clones only, minus some. This table holds around 54,000 clones, around four fifths found once. This material consisted of PBMCs, taken from a glioma patient whose treatment included an IDH1 peptide vaccine. This sequence was found in a woman aged 50 to 60 with glioma.

The CDR3 loop is CASSEGHLGSYEQYF. The DNA for the CDR3 is TGTGCCAGCAGCGAGGGACACCTAGGCTCCTACGAGCAGTACTTC. The chain joins TRBV6-6 to TRBJ2-7, with a weak D call TRBD1 (6 bases). V was clipped by 6 bases and J by 0 bases, with 15 bases between them. Germline CDR1 and CDR2: MNHNY and SVGAGI (reference sequence). The CDR3 contains 15 residues.